The 29 T cell receptor beta chains given below trace back to one sample, sequenced in a study of identical twins. TCRdb re-analysed the 5' RACE reads in MiXCR, keeping a single row per CDR3 protein. This sample yields roughly 1,500,000 distinct CDR3 sequences, of which about 32% are seen a single time; more than 0.25% belongs to the top ten. Input material: cord blood. These receptors were collected from a newborn girl in good health.

This chain connects TRBV5-6 to TRBJ2-7, with 8 bases identical to TRBD2. Germline-derived CDR1 and CDR2 are SGHDT and YYEEEE. V lost 1 base to trimming and J lost 3 bases; unmatched junction nucleotides: 3. The CDR3 is 14 residues long. CDR3 protein: CASSLYGGVYEQYF. The CDR3 coding sequence is TGTGCCAGCAGCTTGTACGGGGGGGTCTACGAGCAGTACTTC.

This clonotype was observed once. CDR3 protein: CASSIVAGGGHNEQFF. CDR3 coding DNA: TGTGCCAGCAGCATCGTAGCGGGGGGCGGACACAATGAGCAGTTCTTC. The chain recombines TRBV5-6 with TRBJ2-1; 10 bases match TRBD2. Germline V lookup: CDR1 SGHDT, CDR2 YYEEEE. V dropped 4 bases and J dropped 5; count of bases not matched to a gene: 9. This CDR3 has 16 amino acids.

This clonotype was seen a few times. The CDR3: CASTRSDRGRRSNEKLFF. The CDR3 DNA reads TGTGCCAGCACCAGATCAGACAGGGGGCGCAGAAGTAATGAAAAACTGTTTTTT. The rearrangement uses TRBV11-2 and TRBJ1-4; 10 bases map to TRBD1. The CDR3 length is 18 residues. CDR1 and CDR2 (germline): SGHAT, FQNNGV. V was clipped by 7 bases and J by 4 bases; unmatched bases: 15.

This clonotype turned up a few times. The V call is TRBV14, the J call TRBJ2-4, with D possibly being TRBD2 (6 bases). Germline-derived CDR1 and CDR2 are SGHDN and FVKESK. The CDR3 extends over 18 amino acids. V lost 3 bases and J 0 bases, leaving 18 bases between the germline ends. The CDR3 nucleotides are TGTGCCAGCAGCCACGCTGCCGAGGCGGGGCTAGCCAAAAACATTCAGTACTTC. It specifies CASSHAAEAGLAKNIQYF.

This clonotype was observed a handful of times. The chain has TRBV12-3 or TRBV12-4 and TRBJ2-3, with TRBD1 matching 10 bases. Germline trimming cut 3 bases from V and 2 bases from J; bases unmatched to any gene: 5. The CDR3 has 16 residues. The CDR3 bases are TGTGCCAGCAGTTTCTTCGGGACAGGGGCCACAGATACGCAGTATTTT. This codes for CASSFFGTGATDTQYF.

The chain recombines TRBV20-1 with TRBJ2-1, with TRBD2 identical over 7 bases. V was pared by 2 bases and J by 0 bases, with 7 bases of the junction left unmatched. The CDR3 runs 16 residues. Germline V gene sequence: CDR1 DFQATT, CDR2 SNEGSKA (reference sequence). This chain's CDR3 is CSARRTSAYSYNEQFF. CDR3 in DNA: TGCAGTGCTAGACGAACTAGCGCCTACTCCTACAATGAGCAGTTCTTC.

The chain employs TRBV19 and TRBJ1-5; no firm D call. Germline-derived CDR1 and CDR2 are LNHDA and SQIVND (reference sequence). V was shortened by 4 bases and J by 7 bases, with 11 bases between the two germline ends. The CDR3 covers 13 residues. Here the CDR3 DNA reads TGTGCCAGTAGTACCCGGGAAGTCCAGCCCCAGCATTTT. Its protein is CASSTREVQPQHF.

This clonotype was seen a few times. V and J are TRBV12-5 and TRBJ1-4; D gene ambiguous. The V gene's germline CDR1 is LGHNT and CDR2 FRNRAP. V was shortened by 3 bases and J by 0 bases, with 17 bases between the two germline ends. This CDR3 has 18 amino acids. CDR3: CASGLPLTHPATNEKLFF. The CDR3 region has the DNA TGTGCTAGTGGTTTACCTTTAACCCACCCAGCAACTAATGAAAAACTGTTTTTT.

As for this clonotype: A much larger clone differs by one base, so this may be a read error. The V call is TRBV6-6, the J call TRBJ1-2; 9 bases fit TRBD1. Germline-derived CDR1 and CDR2 are MNHNY and SVGAGI (reference sequence). V trimming: 4 bases; J trimming: 4 bases; junction bases outside the gene matches: 4. The CDR3 has 14 residues. Here the CDR3 DNA reads TGTGCCAGCAGTTGCGGGACAGGGAGCTATGGCTACACCTTC. As protein: CASSCGTGSYGYTF.

The gene calls are TRBV7-9 and TRBJ1-2; a weak D match, TRBD1 (6 bases). The V and J ends lost 5 bases and 5 bases respectively, with 18 bases between them. The CDR3 length is 15 residues. The germline V gene encodes CDR1 SEHNR and CDR2 FQNEAQ (reference sequence). The CDR3 loop reads CASSGHEGGTYGYTF. The CDR3 DNA is TGTGCCAGCAGCGGTCACGAGGGGGGGACATATGGCTACACCTTC.

This clonotype occurred a few times. This chain connects TRBV29-1 to TRBJ1-1; 9 nucleotides line up with TRBD1. Per the germline V gene, CDR1 is SQVTM and CDR2 is ANQGSEA. The CDR3 runs to 15 residues. V gave up 3 bases and J gave up 1 base; unmatched junction bases: 6. The CDR3, as DNA: TGCAGCGTTGATGAGGTACAGGGGGCGAACACTGAAGCTTTCTTT. This encodes CSVDEVQGANTEAFF. Supplemented by reference TRBV29-1 and TRBJ1-1, the full variable domain reads SAVISQKPSRDICQRGTSLTIQCQVDSQVTMMFWYRQQPGQSLTLIATANQGSEATYESGFVIDKFPISRPNLTFSTLTVSNMSPEDSSIYLCSVDEVQGANTEAFFGQGTRLTVV.

There are a few counts of this clonotype. This rearrangement joins TRBV29-1 to TRBJ2-7, with TRBD2 matching over 10 bases. This CDR3 comprises 12 residues. With 3 bases clipped from V and 6 bases from J, the junction kept 2 bases outside the gene matches. The germline CDR1 and CDR2 sequences are SQVTM and ANQGSEA. For the CDR3, the DNA is TGCAGCGTTGATGTAGCGGGAGGCGAGCAGTACTTC. Amino acid sequence: CSVDVAGGEQYF.

The rearrangement joins TRBV5-1 to TRBJ2-3, with 7 bases fitting TRBD1. This CDR3 is built from 16 residues. In germline, CDR1 is SGHRS, CDR2 YFSETQ. Trimming took 0 bases from V and 1 from J; bases not matched to a gene: 5. The CDR3 nucleotides read TGCGCCAGCAGCTTGGTAGGGGGCGAGGGCACAGATACGCAGTATTTT. It encodes CASSLVGGEGTDTQYF.

The V gene is TRBV27, the J gene TRBJ2-4; D remains ambiguous. V lost 5 bases and J 13 bases, leaving 18 bases between the germline ends. From germline, CDR1 is MNHEY and CDR2 SMNVEV (reference sequence). The CDR3 is 13 amino acids. CDR3 in amino acids: CASSVRPSSQQYF. The CDR3 bases are TGTGCCAGCAGTGTTCGGCCCTCTAGTCAGCAGTACTTC.

The rearrangement uses TRBV5-1 and TRBJ2-7; tentative D call: TRBD2 (6 bases). The germline V gene has CDR1 SGHRS and CDR2 YFSETQ. The V end lost 0 bases, the J end lost 2 bases, and 12 bases lay between the germline ends. The CDR3 contains 15 residues. The chain's CDR3 is CASSLEVSGAYEQYF. The CDR3 coding sequence is TGCGCCAGCAGCTTGGAAGTCTCGGGGGCCTACGAGCAGTACTTC.

The chain recombines TRBV28 with TRBJ2-2, with 9 bases identical to TRBD1. The V gene's germline CDR1 is MDHEN and CDR2 SYDVKM. The CDR3 totals 15 residues. V gave up 9 bases and J gave up 2 bases; unmatched junction bases: 7. The CDR3 sequence: CASNRDRDNTGELFF. The DNA for the CDR3 is TGTGCCAGTAACCGGGACAGGGATAACACCGGGGAGCTGTTTTTT. The full variable domain, in which reference TRBV28 and TRBJ2-2 provide the parts outside the CDR3, is DVKVTQSSRYLVKRTGEKVFLECVQDMDHENMFWYRQDPGLGLRLIYFSYDVKMKEKGDIPEGYSVSREKKERFSLILESASTNQTSMYLCASNRDRDNTGELFFGEGSRLTVL.

The chain joins TRBV12-3 or TRBV12-4 to TRBJ2-3, with D possibly being TRBD2 (7 bases). V lost 3 bases to trimming and J lost 6 bases, with 13 bases between them. The CDR3 consists of 14 residues. The CDR3 DNA is TGTGCCAGCAGTTTTGGGGAGGGGGGCGATACGCAGTATTTT. This encodes CASSFGEGGDTQYF.

This chain links TRBV20-1 with TRBJ1-1; 7 bases align to TRBD1. CDR1 and CDR2 from the germline V gene are DFQATT and SNEGSKA (reference sequence). The CDR3 is 15 residues long. The V and J ends lost 0 bases and 5 bases, in that order; junction bases with no gene match: 9. CDR3 in amino acids: CSARDRAGGLTEAFF. CDR3 DNA sequence: TGCAGTGCTAGAGATAGGGCAGGGGGTTTAACTGAAGCTTTCTTT.

This clonotype appeared a single time. The junction departs from germline at one end; a sequencing error may be responsible. The chain joins TRBV29-1 to TRBJ1-2; TRBD1 agrees at 7 bases. This CDR3 region has 12 residues. Germline CDR1 reads SQVTM; CDR2 reads ANQGSEA. In DNA form, the CDR3 reads TGCGGCGTTCTACAGGGGACTGGGGGCTACACCTTC. Its translation is CGVLQGTGGYTF.

The CDR3 protein is CASSVRRAGGADTQYF. The CDR3 DNA is TGTGCCAGCAGCGTTCGACGGGCAGGGGGCGCAGATACGCAGTATTTT. The chain recombines TRBV9 with TRBJ2-3; 8 nucleotides agree with TRBD1. The CDR3 has 16 amino acids. Unmatched junction bases numbered 9, after V lost 2 bases and J lost 4 bases. Per germline, CDR1 SGDLS and CDR2 YYNGEE. The full variable domain, its missing parts supplied by reference TRBV9 and TRBJ2-3, is DSGVTQTPKHLITATGQRVTLRCSPRSGDLSVYWYQQSLDQGLQFLIQYYNGEERAKGNILERFSAQQFPDLHSELNLSSLELGDSALYFCASSVRRAGGADTQYFGPGTRLTVL.

The chain uses TRBV3-1 and TRBJ1-4; D unclear. The CDR3 is 16 amino acids. Germline V lookup: CDR1 LGHDT, CDR2 YNNKEL (reference sequence). V lost 0 bases, J lost 7 bases, and 15 bases lay in between. The CDR3 nucleotides read TGTGCCAGCAGCCAAGATCTTTGGGAGCCACCTGAAAAACTGTTTTTT. It translates to CASSQDLWEPPEKLFF.

This clonotype was counted only a few times. This chain uses TRBV4-1 with TRBJ1-2; 7 bases agree with TRBD1. The germline gives CDR1 MGHRA, CDR2 YSYEKL. The CDR3 spans 16 residues. The ends lost 1 base at V and 0 bases at J; junction bases unmatched: 5. CDR3 nucleotides: TGCGCCAGCAGCCAAGGGGTAGGGGGCTCTAACTATGGCTACACCTTC. Translated: CASSQGVGGSNYGYTF.

The chain joins TRBV20-1 to TRBJ2-1, with D perhaps matching TRBD2 (5 bases). Germline V gene lookup returns CDR1 DFQATT and CDR2 SNEGSKA (reference sequence). The CDR3 sequence is 10 residues long. V was shortened by 7 bases and J by 8 bases, with 9 bases between the two germline ends. The CDR3, as DNA: TGCAGTGTGAGGGTCGATGAGCAGTTCTTC. Encoded protein: CSVRVDEQFF.

This chain uses TRBV3-1 with TRBJ2-4; TRBD2 matches 12 bases. V shed 0 bases and J 9 bases; nucleotides not matched to a gene: 3. Germline CDR1 LGHDT, CDR2 YNNKEL (reference sequence). The CDR3 is 15 residues long. The CDR3 sequence is CASSQDSSGGAIQYF. The CDR3 bases are TGTGCCAGCAGCCAAGATTCTAGCGGGGGGGCCATTCAGTACTTC.

The chain combines TRBV18 with TRBJ1-4; D is ambiguous. The CDR3 has 14 residues. The V and J ends lost 2 bases and 5 bases respectively, with 9 bases between them. CDR1 is KGHSH and CDR2 is LQKENI in the germline V gene. The CDR3 nucleotides read TGTGCCAGCTCACCATTCGACGGCAATGAAAAACTGTTTTTT. It encodes CASSPFDGNEKLFF.

The CDR3 loop reads CSARLGLASNIQYF. The CDR3 nucleotides are TGCAGTGCTAGACTAGGGCTAGCATCCAACATTCAGTACTTC. The chain recombines TRBV20-1 with TRBJ2-4; a weak D match, TRBD2 (5 bases). Trimming left V 2 bases short and J 7 bases short, with 15 bases between. The CDR3 loop spans 14 amino acids. Germline assignment: CDR1 DFQATT and CDR2 SNEGSKA (reference sequence).

This clonotype appeared a few times. V usage is TRBV5-1 and J usage is TRBJ2-2; TRBD2 agrees at 10 bases. The V and J ends lost 4 bases and 4 bases, in that order; junction bases with no gene match: 10. The CDR3 has 17 residues. Per the germline V gene, CDR1 is SGHRS and CDR2 is YFSETQ. The CDR3 DNA follows: TGCGCCAGCAGCCGGGGGACTAGCGAGAAGGCCACCGGGGAGCTGTTTTTT. Encoded protein: CASSRGTSEKATGELFF.

This clonotype was detected only a few times. V gene TRBV4-2 combines with J gene TRBJ2-3, with D perhaps TRBD2 (6 bases). The germline V gene encodes CDR1 LGHNA and CDR2 YNFKEQ. CDR3 length: 18 residues. V was trimmed by 0 bases and J by 5 bases, leaving 21 bases between them. CDR3 in DNA: TGTGCCAGCAGCCAAGATTTTGGTAGGAGGATCGGGAGAGATACGCAGTATTTT. Its translation: CASSQDFGRRIGRDTQYF.

Worth noting for this clonotype: Compared with germline, one end of the junction differs, possibly owing to a read error. The chain combines TRBV6-6 with TRBJ1-6; 7 bases are a match to TRBD1. The CDR3 has 16 residues. Germline V gives CDR1 MNHNY, CDR2 SVGAGI (reference sequence). CDR3 in DNA: TGTGCCTGTAGACCGGGACAGTGGGGCTTAAATTCACCCCCCCACTTT. Translated: CACRPGQWGLNSPPHF.